This TCR beta chain is from a study of blood T cell repertoires in COVID-19. Study at large: Samples of COVID-19 (acute and convalescent) were obtained from the United States, Italy and Spain. PBMCs, B-cell-depleted T cells, or T cells provided the cDNA or gDNA that made up the material.

The V gene's germline CDR1 is SGHTA and CDR2 FQGNSA. J was trimmed by 2 bases and V by 6 bases; bases with no gene match: 7. The length of the CDR3 is 16 residues. Original data processing: By means of reference gene primer amplification, nucleated cell counts were estimated. Sequencing used immunoSEQ multiplex PCR; TCRdb keeps in-frame clones, though not all of them. V, J and clone size are taken as reported in that table, and D and trimming were inferred from the DNA itself. The sample comprises roughly 30,000 clones, nearly 95% of which are singletons, and 4.5% to 6.5% rests with the top ten. The chain links TRBV7-2 to TRBJ2-3, with 11 bases fitting TRBD2. The specimen sequenced was peripheral blood. This TCR was recovered from a human donor in a cohort sampled during active COVID-19. CDR3 amino acids: CASRAGTSGFTDTQYF. The DNA for the CDR3 is TGTGCCAGCAGAGCCGGGACTAGCGGCTTCACAGATACGCAGTATTTT.